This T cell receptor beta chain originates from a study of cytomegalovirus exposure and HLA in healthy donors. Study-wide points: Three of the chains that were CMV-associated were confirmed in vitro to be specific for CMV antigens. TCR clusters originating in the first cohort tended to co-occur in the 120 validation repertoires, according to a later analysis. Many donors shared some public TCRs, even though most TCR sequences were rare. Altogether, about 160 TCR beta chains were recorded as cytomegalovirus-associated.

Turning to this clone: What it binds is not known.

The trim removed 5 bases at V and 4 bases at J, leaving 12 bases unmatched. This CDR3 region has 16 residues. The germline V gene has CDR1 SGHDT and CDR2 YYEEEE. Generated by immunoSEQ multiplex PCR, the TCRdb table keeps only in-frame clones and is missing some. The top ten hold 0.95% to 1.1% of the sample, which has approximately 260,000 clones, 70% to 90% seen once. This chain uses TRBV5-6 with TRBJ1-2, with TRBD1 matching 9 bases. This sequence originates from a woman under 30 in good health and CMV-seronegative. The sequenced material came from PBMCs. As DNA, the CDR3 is TGTGCCAGCAGGAGGACAGCCGGGACAGGGTTCTATGGCTACACCTTC. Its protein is CASRRTAGTGFYGYTF.